The T cell receptor (beta chain) described here comes from a study of lymphopenia after photon versus proton radiotherapy. Study-level points and caveats: After the lymphocyte nadir, photon-treated repertoires showed oligoclonal expansion, especially of CD8+ Temra cells. Post-nadir TCR diversity decline inversely tracked overall survival among those who died. Authors raise, but do not show, better survival with proton therapy.

This table comes from immunoSEQ multiplex PCR, and its TCRdb copy is limited to in-frame clones, with some not included. Here the sample spans 68,000 or so clones, roughly 91% being singletons. CDR3 size: 14 residues. Trimming took off 4 bases at V and 3 bases at J, with 10 bases between the two ends. Germline V gives CDR1 SGHRS, CDR2 YFSETQ. As concerns this clone: The antigen remains unidentified.

This sequence was found in a woman between 65 and 79 years old with pancreatic cancer. This chain connects TRBV5-1 to TRBJ2-2, with a weak D call TRBD1 (5 bases). Specimen: peripheral blood, collected from a patient treated with photon-based radiotherapy. In DNA, the CDR3 is TGCGCCAGCAGCATCAGGGTGGACACCGGGGAGCTGTTTTTT. It codes for CASSIRVDTGELFF.